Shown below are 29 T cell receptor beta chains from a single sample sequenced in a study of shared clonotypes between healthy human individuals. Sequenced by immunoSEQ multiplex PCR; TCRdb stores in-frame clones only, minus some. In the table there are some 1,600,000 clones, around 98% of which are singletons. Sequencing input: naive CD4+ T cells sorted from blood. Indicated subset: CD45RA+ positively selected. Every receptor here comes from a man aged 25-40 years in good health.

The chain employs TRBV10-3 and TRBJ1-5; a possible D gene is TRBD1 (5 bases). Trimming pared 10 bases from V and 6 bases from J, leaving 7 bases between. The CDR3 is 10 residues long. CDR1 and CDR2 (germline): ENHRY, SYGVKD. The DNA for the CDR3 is TGTGCCAGGGGCCCTCAGCCCCAGCATTTT. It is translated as CARGPQPQHF.

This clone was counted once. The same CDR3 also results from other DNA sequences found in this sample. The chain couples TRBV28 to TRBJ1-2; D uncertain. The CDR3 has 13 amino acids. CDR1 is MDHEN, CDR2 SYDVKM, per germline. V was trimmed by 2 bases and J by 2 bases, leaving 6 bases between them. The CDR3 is CASSLLGNYGYTF. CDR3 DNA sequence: TGTGCCAGCAGTTTACTCGGCAACTATGGCTACACCTTC.

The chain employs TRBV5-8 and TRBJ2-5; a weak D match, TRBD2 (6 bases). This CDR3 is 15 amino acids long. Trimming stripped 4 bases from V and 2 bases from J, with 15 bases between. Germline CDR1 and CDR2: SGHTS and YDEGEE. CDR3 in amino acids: CASSIGLTQQETQYF. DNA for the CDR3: TGTGCCAGCAGCATAGGACTAACACAACAAGAGACCCAGTACTTC.

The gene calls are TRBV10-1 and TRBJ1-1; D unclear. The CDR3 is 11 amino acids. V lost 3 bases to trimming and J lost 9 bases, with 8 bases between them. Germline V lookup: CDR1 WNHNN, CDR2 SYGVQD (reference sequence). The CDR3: CASSDGYQAFF. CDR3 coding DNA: TGCGCCAGCAGTGATGGCTACCAAGCTTTCTTT.

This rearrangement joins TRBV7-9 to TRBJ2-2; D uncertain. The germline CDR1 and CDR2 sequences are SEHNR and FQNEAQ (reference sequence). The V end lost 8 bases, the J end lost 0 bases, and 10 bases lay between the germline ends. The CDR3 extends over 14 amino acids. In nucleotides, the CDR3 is TGTGCCAGCGAGATCGTTCCGAACACCGGGGAGCTGTTTTTT. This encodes CASEIVPNTGELFF.

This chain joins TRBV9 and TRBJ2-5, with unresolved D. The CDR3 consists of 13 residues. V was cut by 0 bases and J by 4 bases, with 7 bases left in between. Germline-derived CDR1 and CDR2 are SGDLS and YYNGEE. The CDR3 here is CASSVAPIETQYF. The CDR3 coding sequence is TGTGCCAGCAGCGTAGCGCCCATAGAGACCCAGTACTTC. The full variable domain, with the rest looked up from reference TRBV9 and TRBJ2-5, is DSGVTQTPKHLITATGQRVTLRCSPRSGDLSVYWYQQSLDQGLQFLIQYYNGEERAKGNILERFSAQQFPDLHSELNLSSLELGDSALYFCASSVAPIETQYFGPGTRLLVL.

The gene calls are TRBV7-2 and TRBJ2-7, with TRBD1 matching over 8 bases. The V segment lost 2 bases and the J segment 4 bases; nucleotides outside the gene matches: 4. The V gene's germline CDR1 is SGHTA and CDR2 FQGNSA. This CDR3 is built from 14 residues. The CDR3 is CASSLITGGYEQYF. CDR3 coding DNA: TGTGCCAGCAGCTTAATAACAGGGGGGTACGAGCAGTACTTC.

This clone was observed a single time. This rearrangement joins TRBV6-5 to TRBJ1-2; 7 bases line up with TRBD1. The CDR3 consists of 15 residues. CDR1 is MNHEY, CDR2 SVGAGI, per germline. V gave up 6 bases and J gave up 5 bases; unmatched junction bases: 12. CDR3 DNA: TGTGCCAGCAGGAATACAGGGGTAGGCTCGTATGGCTACACCTTC. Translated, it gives CASRNTGVGSYGYTF.

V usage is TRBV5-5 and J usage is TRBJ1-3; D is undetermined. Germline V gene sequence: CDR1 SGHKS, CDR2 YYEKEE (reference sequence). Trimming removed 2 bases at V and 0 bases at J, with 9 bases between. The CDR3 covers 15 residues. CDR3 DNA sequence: TGTGCCAGCAGCTTTTGGCCGAACTCTGGAAACACCATATATTTT. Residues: CASSFWPNSGNTIYF.

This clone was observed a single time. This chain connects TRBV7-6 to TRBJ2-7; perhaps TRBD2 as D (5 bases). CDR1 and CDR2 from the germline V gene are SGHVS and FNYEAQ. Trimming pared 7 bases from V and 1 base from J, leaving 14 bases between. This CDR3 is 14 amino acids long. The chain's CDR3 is CASTSGIGSYEQYF. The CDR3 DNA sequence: TGTGCCAGCACATCCGGGATAGGGTCCTACGAGCAGTACTTC.

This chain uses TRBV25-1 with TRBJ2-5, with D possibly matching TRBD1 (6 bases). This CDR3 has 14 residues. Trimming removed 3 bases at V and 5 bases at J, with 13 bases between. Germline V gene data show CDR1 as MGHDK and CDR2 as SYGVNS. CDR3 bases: TGTGCCAGCAGTGATCGGGCAGGGGTTGAGACCCAGTACTTC. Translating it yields CASSDRAGVETQYF.

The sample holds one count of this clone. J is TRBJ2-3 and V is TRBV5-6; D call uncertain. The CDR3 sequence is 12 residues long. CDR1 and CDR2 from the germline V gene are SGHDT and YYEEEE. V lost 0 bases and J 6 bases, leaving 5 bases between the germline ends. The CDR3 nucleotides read TGTGCCAGCAGCTTGGAGAAGGATACGCAGTATTTT. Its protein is CASSLEKDTQYF. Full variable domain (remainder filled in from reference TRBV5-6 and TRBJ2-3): DAGVTQSPTHLIKTRGQQVTLRCSPKSGHDTVSWYQQALGQGPQFIFQYYEEEERQRGNFPDRFSGHQFPNYSSELNVNALLLGDSALYLCASSLEKDTQYFGPGTRLTVL.

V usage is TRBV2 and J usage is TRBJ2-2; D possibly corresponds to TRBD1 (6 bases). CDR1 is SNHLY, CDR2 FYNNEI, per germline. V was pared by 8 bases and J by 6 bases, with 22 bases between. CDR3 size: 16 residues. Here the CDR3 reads CASRDKSLLGAGELFF. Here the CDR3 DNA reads TGTGCCAGCCGGGACAAATCTCTCCTTGGGGCCGGGGAGCTGTTTTTT.

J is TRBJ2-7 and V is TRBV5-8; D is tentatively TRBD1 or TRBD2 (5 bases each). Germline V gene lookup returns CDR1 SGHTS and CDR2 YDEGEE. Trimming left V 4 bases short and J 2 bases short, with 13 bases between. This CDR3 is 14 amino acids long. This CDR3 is CASSRWGSPYEQYF. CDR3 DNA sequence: TGTGCCAGCAGCCGCTGGGGGAGCCCCTACGAGCAGTACTTC.

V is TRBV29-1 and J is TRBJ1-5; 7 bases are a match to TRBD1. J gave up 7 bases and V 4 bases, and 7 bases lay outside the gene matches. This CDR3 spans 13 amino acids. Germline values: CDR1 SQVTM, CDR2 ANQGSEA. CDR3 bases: TGCAGCGTTGCACCGGGGACAGAACAGCCCCAGCATTTT. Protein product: CSVAPGTEQPQHF.

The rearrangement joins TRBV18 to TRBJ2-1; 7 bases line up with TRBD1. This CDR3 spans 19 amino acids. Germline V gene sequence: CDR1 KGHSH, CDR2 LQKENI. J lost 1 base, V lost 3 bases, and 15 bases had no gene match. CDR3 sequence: CASSPLTGLLEASYNEQFF. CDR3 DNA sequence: TGTGCCAGCTCACCTCTGACAGGGTTGTTGGAGGCATCCTACAATGAGCAGTTCTTC.

In DNA form, the CDR3 reads TGCAGCGTAGGTGGACAGGGTGGGTTGGAGACCCAGTACTTC. It specifies CSVGGQGGLETQYF. V is TRBV29-1 and J is TRBJ2-5; 8 positions agree with TRBD1. The CDR3 is 14 amino acids. Germline V gene sequence: CDR1 SQVTM, CDR2 ANQGSEA. Germline trimming cut 6 bases from V and 5 bases from J; bases unmatched to any gene: 11.

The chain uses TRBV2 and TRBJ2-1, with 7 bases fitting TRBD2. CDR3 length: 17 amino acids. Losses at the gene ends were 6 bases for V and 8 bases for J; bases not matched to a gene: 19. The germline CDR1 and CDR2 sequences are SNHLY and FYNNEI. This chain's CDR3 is CASSVYPSGGSYDEQFF. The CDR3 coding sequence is TGTGCCAGCAGCGTCTACCCTAGCGGAGGGAGTTATGATGAGCAGTTCTTC.

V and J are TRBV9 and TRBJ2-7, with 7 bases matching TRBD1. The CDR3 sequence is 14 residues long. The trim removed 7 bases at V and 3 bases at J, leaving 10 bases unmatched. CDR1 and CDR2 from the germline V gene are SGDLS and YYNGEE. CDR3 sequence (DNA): TGTGCCAGCGCAACCGGGACAGACTTCTACGAGCAGTACTTC. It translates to CASATGTDFYEQYF.

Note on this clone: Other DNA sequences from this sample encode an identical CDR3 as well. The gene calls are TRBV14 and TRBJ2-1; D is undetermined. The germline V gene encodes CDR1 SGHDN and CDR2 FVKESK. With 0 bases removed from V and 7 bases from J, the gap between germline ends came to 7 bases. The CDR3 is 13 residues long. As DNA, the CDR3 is TGTGCCAGCAGCCAAGAAACTTATAATGAGCAGTTCTTC. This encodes CASSQETYNEQFF.

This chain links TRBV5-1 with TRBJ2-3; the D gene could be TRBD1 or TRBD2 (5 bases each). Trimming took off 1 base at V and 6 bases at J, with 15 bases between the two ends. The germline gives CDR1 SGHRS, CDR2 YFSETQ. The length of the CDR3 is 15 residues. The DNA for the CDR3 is TGCGCCAGCAGCTTGCTAGGGACCCTTGGGGATACGCAGTATTTT. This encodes CASSLLGTLGDTQYF.

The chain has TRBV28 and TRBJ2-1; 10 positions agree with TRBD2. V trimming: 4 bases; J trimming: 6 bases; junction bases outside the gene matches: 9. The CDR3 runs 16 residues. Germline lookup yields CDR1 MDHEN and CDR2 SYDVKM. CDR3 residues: CASSSILAGGTNEQFF. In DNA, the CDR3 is TGTGCCAGCAGTTCAATATTAGCGGGAGGTACCAATGAGCAGTTCTTC.

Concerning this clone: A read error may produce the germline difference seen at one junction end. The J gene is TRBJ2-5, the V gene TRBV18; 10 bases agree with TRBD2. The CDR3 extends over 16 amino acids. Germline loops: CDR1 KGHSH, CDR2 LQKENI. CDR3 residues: CASSPLLAGILETQYF. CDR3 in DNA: TGTGCCAGCTCTCCACTACTAGCGGGGATCTTAGAGACCCAGTACTTC.

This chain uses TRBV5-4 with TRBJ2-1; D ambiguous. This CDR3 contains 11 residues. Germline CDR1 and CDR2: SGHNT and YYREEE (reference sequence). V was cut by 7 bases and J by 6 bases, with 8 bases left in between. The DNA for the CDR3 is TGTGCCAGCGGGCCCGTCAATGAGCAGTTCTTC. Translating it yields CASGPVNEQFF.

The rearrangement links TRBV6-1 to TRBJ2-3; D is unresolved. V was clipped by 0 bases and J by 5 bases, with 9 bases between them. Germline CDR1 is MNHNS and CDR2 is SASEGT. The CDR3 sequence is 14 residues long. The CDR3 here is CASSEAGGLDTQYF. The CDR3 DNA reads TGTGCCAGCAGTGAAGCGGGCGGCCTAGATACGCAGTATTTT.

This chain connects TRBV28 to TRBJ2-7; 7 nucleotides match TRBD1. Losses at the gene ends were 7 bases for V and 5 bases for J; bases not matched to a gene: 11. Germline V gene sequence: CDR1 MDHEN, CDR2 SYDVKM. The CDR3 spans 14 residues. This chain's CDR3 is CASTSWDSGNEQYF. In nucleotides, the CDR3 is TGTGCCAGCACGTCCTGGGACAGTGGGAACGAGCAGTACTTC.

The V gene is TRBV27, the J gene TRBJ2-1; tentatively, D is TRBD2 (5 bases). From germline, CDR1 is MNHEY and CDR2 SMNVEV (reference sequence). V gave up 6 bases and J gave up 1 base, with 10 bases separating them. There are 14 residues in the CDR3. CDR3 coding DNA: TGTGCCAGCAGGTTAGCGAATTCCTACAATGAGCAGTTCTTC. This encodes CASRLANSYNEQFF.

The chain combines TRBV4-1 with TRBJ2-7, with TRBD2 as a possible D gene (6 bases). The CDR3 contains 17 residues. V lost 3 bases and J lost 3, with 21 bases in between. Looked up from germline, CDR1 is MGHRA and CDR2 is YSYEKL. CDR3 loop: CASSQGKGGYKIYEQYF. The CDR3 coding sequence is TGCGCCAGCAGCCAGGGTAAGGGAGGTTATAAGATCTACGAGCAGTACTTC.

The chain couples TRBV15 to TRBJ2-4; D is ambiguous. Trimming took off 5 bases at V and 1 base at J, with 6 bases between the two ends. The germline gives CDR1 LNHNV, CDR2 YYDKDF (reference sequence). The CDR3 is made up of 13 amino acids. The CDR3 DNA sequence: TGTGCCACCAGCGGATTGGCCAAAAACATTCAGTACTTC. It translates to CATSGLAKNIQYF. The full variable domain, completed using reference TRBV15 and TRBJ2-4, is DAMVIQNPRYQVTQFGKPVTLSCSQTLNHNVMYWYQQKSSQAPKLLFHYYDKDFNNEADTPDNFQSRRPNTSFCFLDIRSPGLGDTAMYLCATSGLAKNIQYFGAGTRLSVL.